This TCR beta chain was obtained from a study of CD4 T cells in relation to SARS-CoV-2 and coronaviruses. In the case of this clone: The antigen is unknown.

For roughly 11 days, roughly 10^5 sorted CD4+ cells grew with T cell-depleted PBMCs and CEF. The method was immunoSEQ multiplex PCR; TCRdb's version includes in-frame clones alone and lacks a portion of them. The sample has around 30,000 clones; about 76% are singletons. The CDR3 sequence is 15 residues long. Germline CDR1 and CDR2: MDHEN and SYDVKM. Trimming cost V 6 bases and J 2 bases; bases outside gene matches: 9. Specimen: memory CD4+ T cells from PBMCs, cultured in vitro. This clonotype originated in an adult with COVID-19. The V and J genes are TRBV28 and TRBJ2-7; 8 bases are a match to TRBD2. CDR3 region: CASRGPGLGAYEQYF. The CDR3 nucleotides are TGTGCCAGCAGGGGGCCGGGACTAGGAGCCTACGAGCAGTACTTC.